This T cell receptor beta chain was profiled in a study of cytomegalovirus exposure and HLA in healthy donors. As concerns this clone: Its antigen remains unidentified.

General observations from the study: A later analysis found most CMV-associated TCR beta chains apparently HLA-restricted. Owing to their indistinguishability, certain V segments, notably TRBV6-2 and TRBV6-3, were excluded. Sequencing depth across donors, presence/absence analyses assumed, was roughly uniform.

V trimming: 2 bases; J trimming: 3 bases; junction bases outside the gene matches: 8. Germline values: CDR1 LNHNV, CDR2 YYDKDF (reference sequence). The CDR3 is made up of 17 amino acids. The PCR contained 60 Vbeta and 13 Jbeta primers. TCRdb keeps only in-frame clones here, not all; method: immunoSEQ multiplex PCR. The sample holds roughly 200,000 clones, more than 80% seen once. The sequence derives from a young man in good health and CMV-seronegative. What was sequenced was PBMCs. The chain uses TRBV15 and TRBJ1-4, with TRBD1 matching 8 bases. DNA for the CDR3: TGTGCCACCAGCAGACGACAGGGGATGGTGGCTAATGAAAAACTGTTTTTT. Translating gives CATSRRQGMVANEKLFF.